This TCR beta chain was sequenced for a study of T cell changes during pregnancy in multiple sclerosis. Generated by immunoSEQ multiplex PCR, the TCRdb table keeps only in-frame clones and is missing some. The table includes 85,000 to 90,000 clones, nearly 95% detected once. The CDR3 has 14 residues. CDR1 and CDR2 from the germline V gene are SNHLY and FYNNEI. The V and J ends lost 2 bases and 3 bases respectively, with 11 bases between them. The clonotype was recovered from a female donor in good health, enrolled as a control in a pregnancy study. This chain links TRBV2 with TRBJ2-7, with D maybe TRBD1 (5 bases). Material: peripheral blood, obtained after pregnancy. The CDR3 is CASSEQGSSYEQYF. The CDR3, as DNA: TGTGCCAGCAGTGAACAGGGTTCTAGCTACGAGCAGTACTTC. The entire variable domain, with the rest obtained from reference TRBV2 and TRBJ2-7, is as follows: EPEVTQTPSHQVTQMGQEVILRCVPISNHLYFYWYRQILGQKVEFLVSFYNNEISEKSEIFDDQFSVERPDGSNFTLKIRSTKLEDSAMYFCASSEQGSSYEQYFGPGTRLTVT.